This T cell receptor (beta chain) was sequenced for a study of cytomegalovirus exposure and HLA in healthy donors. About the research overall: The roughly 130 validation repertoires, a later analysis reported, used the same platform as the approximately 730 repertoires from the first cohort. Study results and caveats: In a later analysis, first-cohort TCR clusters were found to tend to co-occur in the 95 to 150 validation repertoires. In vitro work confirmed that a few CMV-associated chains recognize CMV antigens.

With respect to this clone: Its antigen is unidentified.

TCRdb's table, derived via immunoSEQ multiplex PCR, lists solely in-frame clones and lacks some. The table includes 100,000 or so clones, about 95% detected once. Separate from the 666-subject first cohort, the roughly 130-subject validation cohort was the one that the donors belonged to. Per the germline V gene, CDR1 is MNHEY and CDR2 is SMNVEV (reference sequence). Trimming stripped 6 bases from V and 7 bases from J, with 15 bases between. The CDR3 contains 13 residues. This chain links TRBV27 with TRBJ1-2; D gene ambiguous. Sample: PBMCs. This receptor was taken from a woman younger than 30 in good health and CMV-seronegative. Written as DNA, the CDR3 is TGTGCCAGCAGCACCAGGCTGGTAGGTGGCTACACCTTC. Amino acid sequence: CASSTRLVGGYTF.